The 15 T cell receptor beta chains in this list originate from one sample, sequenced in a study of T cell changes during pregnancy in multiple sclerosis. TCRdb keeps only in-frame clones here, not all; method: immunoSEQ multiplex PCR. The profile shows fewer than 20,000 clones, more than 75% of them singletons. This specimen was CD8+ T cells from peripheral blood mononuclear cells, taken after pregnancy. These receptors were obtained from a female donor with multiple sclerosis, enrolled in a pregnancy study.

This sequence joins TRBV30 and TRBJ1-1; no reliable D call. V shed 0 bases and J shed 5 bases, with 10 bases lying between them. The CDR3 is made up of 13 amino acids. The V gene's germline CDR1 is GTSNPN and CDR2 SVGIG (reference sequence). The CDR3 DNA reads TGTGCCTGGAGTGTCCTAGGAGGGACTGAAGCTTTCTTT. Its protein product is CAWSVLGGTEAFF.

The table lists this clone with a few counts. The rearrangement joins TRBV20-1 to TRBJ1-1; D unclear. CDR1 and CDR2 (germline): DFQATT, SNEGSKA (reference sequence). With 6 bases removed from V and 6 bases from J, the gap between germline ends came to 8 bases. The CDR3 is made up of 10 amino acids. CDR3: CSAREAEAFF. The CDR3 DNA is TGCAGTGCCCGTGAGGCTGAAGCTTTCTTT.

The rearrangement uses TRBV27 and TRBJ1-2, with 10 nucleotides matching TRBD1. Germline CDR1 is MNHEY and CDR2 is SMNVEV (reference sequence). V lost 5 bases to trimming and J lost 5 bases; unmatched junction nucleotides: 8. The CDR3 length is 15 residues. The CDR3, as DNA: TGTGCCAGCAGTCCCGGGACAGGGGCGTTTTATGGCTACACCTTC. It specifies CASSPGTGAFYGYTF.

The chain recombines TRBV25-1 with TRBJ1-2; 7 nucleotides match TRBD1. The CDR3 contains 15 residues. The germline gives CDR1 MGHDK, CDR2 SYGVNS. Germline trimming cut 2 bases from V and 4 bases from J; bases unmatched to any gene: 7. The DNA for the CDR3 is TGTGCCAGCAGTGAAACAGGGACAGCAAGCTATGGCTACACCTTC. This encodes CASSETGTASYGYTF.

This rearrangement joins TRBV30 to TRBJ2-7, with 8 bases matching TRBD1. The germline CDR1 and CDR2 sequences are GTSNPN and SVGIG (reference sequence). The CDR3 is 18 residues long. Trimming removed 3 bases from V and 0 bases from J; junction bases left unmatched: 16. CDR3 in amino acids: CAWSGPGQAPYSSYEQYF. The CDR3 nucleotides are TGTGCCTGGAGCGGACCGGGACAGGCACCTTATTCCTCCTACGAGCAGTACTTC.

V and J are TRBV6-6 and TRBJ1-1; the D is unclear. This CDR3 comprises 11 residues. Per the germline V gene, CDR1 is MNHNY and CDR2 is SVGAGI (reference sequence). The V gene lost 2 bases and the J gene lost 10 bases, with 8 bases spanning the gap. CDR3 amino acids: CASSYQSPAFF. The CDR3 nucleotides are TGTGCCAGCAGTTACCAGTCTCCAGCTTTCTTT.

This chain connects TRBV6-5 to TRBJ1-1; D perhaps matches TRBD1 (6 bases). The V and J ends lost 7 bases and 2 bases respectively, with 11 bases between them. CDR3 length equals 13 residues. Germline V gene sequence: CDR1 MNHEY, CDR2 SVGAGI. The CDR3 bases are TGTGCCAGCAATCAGGGGATCAACACTGAAGCTTTCTTT. The encoded protein is CASNQGINTEAFF.

V and J are TRBV19 and TRBJ2-7, with D uncertain. V shed 9 bases and J shed 0 bases, with 12 bases lying between them. Germline V CDR1 and CDR2: LNHDA, SQIVND (reference sequence). The CDR3 loop spans 13 amino acids. CDR3: CASRPHSSYEQYF. CDR3 DNA: TGTGCCAGCCGCCCACACAGCTCCTACGAGCAGTACTTC. Combining the CDR3 with reference TRBV19 and TRBJ2-7 gives the whole variable domain DGGITQSPKYLFRKEGQNVTLSCEQNLNHDAMYWYRQDPGQGLRLIYYSQIVNDFQKGDIAEGYSVSREKKESFPLTVTSAQKNPTAFYLCASRPHSSYEQYFGPGTRLTVT.

The chain employs TRBV28 and TRBJ1-1; TRBD1 matches at 8 bases. The CDR3 sequence is 13 residues long. The germline V gene encodes CDR1 MDHEN and CDR2 SYDVKM. The J segment lost 7 bases and the V segment lost 6 bases, leaving 7 bases of the junction unmatched. The CDR3 DNA reads as TGTGCCAGCAGGTATGGGACAGGCTTTGAAGCTTTCTTT. Its protein is CASRYGTGFEAFF. The variable domain in full, completed from reference TRBV28 and TRBJ1-1, reads DVKVTQSSRYLVKRTGEKVFLECVQDMDHENMFWYRQDPGLGLRLIYFSYDVKMKEKGDIPEGYSVSREKKERFSLILESASTNQTSMYLCASRYGTGFEAFFGQGTRLTVV.

J is TRBJ2-7 and V is TRBV28, with TRBD1 identical over 9 bases. The V and J ends lost 5 bases and 2 bases, in that order; junction bases with no gene match: 10. The CDR3 runs to 16 residues. The germline V gene encodes CDR1 MDHEN and CDR2 SYDVKM. The CDR3 reads CASSRRTGEGAYEQYF. CDR3 nucleotides: TGTGCCAGCAGTCGCCGGACAGGGGAAGGCGCCTACGAGCAGTACTTC.

This chain links TRBV7-3 with TRBJ2-4; 9 bases line up with TRBD1. The J segment lost 6 bases and the V segment lost 5 bases, leaving 11 bases of the junction unmatched. Germline CDR1 reads SGHTA; CDR2 reads FQGTGA. This CDR3 has 16 residues. This CDR3 is CASSPGPGQGLNIQYF. The CDR3 DNA follows: TGTGCCAGCAGCCCAGGTCCGGGACAGGGTTTAAACATTCAGTACTTC. Full variable domain (rest looked up from reference TRBV7-3 and TRBJ2-4): GAGVSQTPSNKVTEKGKYVELRCDPISGHTALYWYRQSLGQGPEFLIYFQGTGAADDSGLPNDRFFAVRPEGSVSTLKIQRTERGDSAVYLCASSPGPGQGLNIQYFGAGTRLSVL.

V is TRBV6-5 and J is TRBJ2-7, with 8 bases that match TRBD1. This CDR3 region has 15 residues. J was trimmed by 2 bases and V by 2 bases; bases with no gene match: 5. The germline V gene has CDR1 MNHEY and CDR2 SVGAGI. The CDR3 DNA sequence: TGTGCCAGCAGTTACAGTGGGACAGGTACCTACGAGCAGTACTTC. This codes for CASSYSGTGTYEQYF.

The chain combines TRBV30 with TRBJ2-1; 10 bases map to TRBD2. V shed 7 bases and J 4 bases; nucleotides not matched to a gene: 7. This CDR3 spans 14 amino acids. CDR1 and CDR2 from the germline V gene are GTSNPN and SVGIG (reference sequence). Written as DNA, the CDR3 is TGTGCCTTGCAAACGGGACTAGCGTACAATGAGCAGTTCTTC. Its translation: CALQTGLAYNEQFF.

The chain recombines TRBV6-5 with TRBJ2-6; D unresolved. The germline V and J ends were trimmed by 6 bases and 1 base, with 7 bases remaining between them. The length of the CDR3 is 14 residues. The germline V gene has CDR1 MNHEY and CDR2 SVGAGI. The CDR3 loop reads CASSILSGANVLTF. CDR3 in DNA: TGTGCCAGCAGCATACTGTCTGGGGCCAACGTCCTGACTTTC.

The chain uses TRBV15 and TRBJ2-7, with 7 bases identical to TRBD1. V gave up 0 bases and J gave up 2 bases; unmatched junction bases: 7. The V gene's germline CDR1 is LNHNV and CDR2 YYDKDF (reference sequence). The CDR3 covers 16 residues. In nucleotides, the CDR3 is TGTGCCACCAGCAGAGATCGAGGGACAGCTACCTACGAGCAGTACTTC. Its protein product is CATSRDRGTATYEQYF.